What follows are 8 T cell receptor beta chains derived from one specimen sequenced in a study of cytomegalovirus exposure and HLA in healthy donors. The PCR had 60 Vbeta and 13 Jbeta primers. Clones were sequenced by immunoSEQ multiplex PCR, and TCRdb holds only the in-frame ones, with some missing. Of about 94,000 clones detected, under 80% appear once; the ten largest clones hold roughly 6.9%. Sequenced: PBMCs. Receptor source: a man aged 40-50 years in good health and CMV-seropositive.

This clone was recorded once. The rearrangement uses TRBV11-2 and TRBJ2-7; no reliable D call. Germline loops: CDR1 SGHAT, CDR2 FQNNGV. V lost 1 base to trimming and J lost 0 bases, with 4 bases between them. The CDR3 covers 13 residues. The CDR3 DNA reads as TGTGCCAGCAGCTTAGGACACTCCTACGAGCAGTACTTC. Translation: CASSLGHSYEQYF.

The rearrangement joins TRBV10-2 to TRBJ2-5; no firm D call. Germline CDR1 reads WSHSY; CDR2 reads SAAADI. This CDR3 is built from 12 residues. Trimming pared 10 bases from V and 1 base from J, leaving 10 bases between. The CDR3 is CATTSPQETQYF. CDR3 coding DNA: TGCGCCACGACAAGCCCCCAAGAGACCCAGTACTTC.

V is TRBV1 and J is TRBJ2-5; TRBD2 reflects the table's D call only, with no check against the DNA. TRBV1 is a pseudogene segment. The CDR3 is 16 amino acids. In DNA form, the CDR3 reads TGCACCAGCAGCCCGAGGACTAGCGGGGTCCAGGAGACCCAGTACTTC. This translates into CTSSPRTSGVQETQYF.

This clone was counted once. The J gene is TRBJ2-7, the V gene TRBV27; 9 nucleotides line up with TRBD1. The V segment lost 5 bases and the J segment 2 bases; nucleotides outside the gene matches: 4. Germline CDR1 MNHEY, CDR2 SMNVEV (reference sequence). The CDR3 totals 14 residues. CDR3 sequence (DNA): TGTGCCAGCAGTATATACAGGGGGCCCTACGAGCAGTACTTC. Translating gives CASSIYRGPYEQYF.

The chain is built from TRBV18 and TRBJ2-3; the D is unclear. Per the germline V gene, CDR1 is KGHSH and CDR2 is LQKENI. CDR3 length: 11 amino acids. V lost 3 bases, J lost 6 bases, and 4 bases lay in between. The CDR3 DNA reads as TGTGCCAGCTCACCGGAGGATACGCAGTATTTT. It specifies CASSPEDTQYF.

The sample holds a few counts of this clone. This chain uses TRBV11-2 with TRBJ2-1; 9 bases match TRBD2. Germline CDR1 reads SGHAT; CDR2 reads FQNNGV. Trimming removed 5 bases from V and 16 bases from J; junction bases left unmatched: 12. The CDR3 totals 13 residues. For the CDR3, the DNA is TGTGCCAGCAGCAACATGGGGGTAGCGGGGGTTTTCTTC. It translates to CASSNMGVAGVFF.

The chain has TRBV19 and TRBJ2-2; 8 bases agree with TRBD2. CDR3 size: 15 residues. The J segment lost 7 bases and the V segment lost 5 bases, leaving 9 bases of the junction unmatched. Per germline, CDR1 LNHDA and CDR2 SQIVND (reference sequence). The CDR3 sequence: CASSLLTSEVGELFF. The CDR3 DNA follows: TGTGCCAGTAGTCTCCTGACTAGCGAGGTCGGGGAGCTGTTTTTT.

Regarding this clone: One end of the junction fails to match germline, which may point to a read error. The gene calls are TRBV28 and TRBJ1-1; D call uncertain. Looked up from germline, CDR1 is MDHEN and CDR2 is SYDVKM. The CDR3 has 13 residues. Written as DNA, the CDR3 is TGTGCCAGCAGAGAGGGTCCCAACAGTGAAGCTTTCTTT. Translated: CASREGPNSEAFF.